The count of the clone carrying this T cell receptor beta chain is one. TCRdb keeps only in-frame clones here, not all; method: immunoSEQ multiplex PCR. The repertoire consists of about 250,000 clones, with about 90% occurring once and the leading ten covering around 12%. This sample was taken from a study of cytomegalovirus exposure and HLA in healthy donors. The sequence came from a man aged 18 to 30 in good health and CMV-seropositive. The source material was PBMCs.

The CDR3, as DNA: TGTGCCAGCAGCGGTCTAGCCGACCACAATGAGCAGTTCTTC. This translates into CASSGLADHNEQFF. The rearrangement uses TRBV7-8 and TRBJ2-1; the D gene is possibly TRBD2 (5 bases). The V end was cut by 5 bases, the J end by 5 bases, with 13 bases between. The CDR3 extends over 14 amino acids. Germline lookup yields CDR1 SGHVS and CDR2 FQNEAQ.